Below, 27 T cell receptor beta chains from the same sample are listed, as sequenced in a study of early T cells in non-severe SARS-CoV-2 infection. One entry per CDR3 protein results from TCRdb running MiXCR on the 5' RACE reads. Of 100,000 to 120,000 distinct CDR3 sequences in the sample, about an eighth were seen once. Sequenced input: whole blood. The receptor source for this set is an adult who was a healthcare worker with PCR-confirmed SARS-CoV-2 infection or an uninfected control (not recorded which).

The genes are TRBV15 and TRBJ1-1; tentative D call: TRBD1 (5 bases). V lost 2 bases to trimming and J lost 5 bases, with 15 bases between them. The CDR3 length is 15 residues. Germline CDR1 LNHNV, CDR2 YYDKDF (reference sequence). In nucleotides, the CDR3 is TGTGCCACCAGCAGATCGAGGACTAAGGGGACTGAAGCTTTCTTT. Translation: CATSRSRTKGTEAFF.

The V gene is TRBV7-2, the J gene TRBJ2-1; 15 nucleotides line up with TRBD2. V dropped 4 bases and J dropped 4; count of bases not matched to a gene: 8. The CDR3 runs to 18 residues. The germline gives CDR1 SGHTA, CDR2 FQGNSA. The CDR3 region is CASSSWTSGRARYNEQFF. The DNA of the CDR3 is TGTGCCAGCAGCTCCTGGACTAGCGGGAGGGCCAGATACAATGAGCAGTTCTTC.

The V call is TRBV27, the J call TRBJ2-1; 10 bases fit TRBD2. Germline V gene sequence: CDR1 MNHEY, CDR2 SMNVEV (reference sequence). CDR3 size: 16 residues. V shed 7 bases and J 6 bases; nucleotides not matched to a gene: 12. CDR3 nucleotide sequence: TGTGCCAGCACCAACTTGATCACTAGCGGGACCAATGAGCAGTTCTTC. It encodes CASTNLITSGTNEQFF.

This clonotype has more than one count but fewer than ten. The V gene is TRBV10-1, the J gene TRBJ2-3, with 10 bases lining up with TRBD2. Trimming cost V 2 bases and J 6 bases; bases outside gene matches: 8. Germline CDR1 reads WNHNN; CDR2 reads SYGVQD (reference sequence). This CDR3 region has 16 residues. This CDR3 is CASSEGKRGGRDTQYF. The CDR3 DNA reads as TGCGCCAGCAGTGAGGGGAAGCGGGGGGGCCGGGATACGCAGTATTTT.

This clonotype was detected a few times. This rearrangement joins TRBV9 to TRBJ2-3; TRBD2 matches 7 bases. Per germline, CDR1 SGDLS and CDR2 YYNGEE. This CDR3 has 16 residues. The V gene end was trimmed by 4 bases and the J gene end by 0 bases; junction bases not matched to a gene: 8. The DNA of the CDR3 is TGTGCCAGCAGCAAGGGGACTACTCCTAGCACAGATACGCAGTATTTT. Protein product: CASSKGTTPSTDTQYF.

This clonotype was counted at least ten times. The chain carries TRBV20-1 and TRBJ2-5; TRBD2 aligns across 9 bases. CDR3 size: 14 residues. V lost 6 bases, J lost 2 bases, and 7 bases stayed unmatched. Germline values: CDR1 DFQATT, CDR2 SNEGSKA (reference sequence). CDR3 sequence: CSASTSGGQETQYF. CDR3 sequence (DNA): TGCAGTGCCTCGACTAGCGGTGGGCAAGAGACCCAGTACTTC.

This clonotype occurred a few times. The chain uses TRBV5-4 and TRBJ2-3, with 11 positions matching TRBD1. This CDR3 comprises 13 residues. Germline CDR1 and CDR2: SGHNT and YYREEE (reference sequence). V was clipped by 7 bases and J by 4 bases; unmatched bases: 2. The CDR3 DNA is TGTGCCAGCGGACAGGGGGCACCAGATACGCAGTATTTT. It codes for CASGQGAPDTQYF. Full variable domain (missing parts from reference TRBV5-4 and TRBJ2-3): ETGVTQSPTHLIKTRGQQVTLRCSSQSGHNTVSWYQQALGQGPQFIFQYYREEENGRGNFPPRFSGLQFPNYSSELNVNALELDDSALYLCASGQGAPDTQYFGPGTRLTVL.

The chain combines TRBV10-1 with TRBJ1-6, with D perhaps matching TRBD1 (6 bases). CDR1 and CDR2 from the germline V gene are WNHNN and SYGVQD (reference sequence). V shed 5 bases and J shed 6 bases, with 11 bases lying between them. The CDR3 is made up of 14 amino acids. The CDR3 reads CASSQGKLNSPLHF. CDR3 DNA sequence: TGCGCCAGCAGTCAGGGGAAACTTAATTCACCCCTCCACTTT.

This clonotype was counted at least ten times. The chain joins TRBV11-2 to TRBJ2-4; D might be TRBD1 (5 bases). The CDR3 spans 15 residues. V shed 5 bases and J shed 4 bases, with 15 bases lying between them. Germline lookup yields CDR1 SGHAT and CDR2 FQNNGV. The DNA of the CDR3 is TGTGCCAGCAGCCGTGGGGCCCAAGCAAAAAACATTCAGTACTTC. As protein: CASSRGAQAKNIQYF.

This clonotype has only a few counts. The rearrangement joins TRBV7-6 to TRBJ1-4; unclear D gene. Germline CDR1 and CDR2: SGHVS and FNYEAQ. The CDR3 is made up of 15 amino acids. V lost 0 bases, J lost 0 bases, and 5 bases lay in between. CDR3 protein: CASSLAAATNEKLFF. The CDR3 DNA reads as TGTGCCAGCAGCTTAGCTGCTGCAACTAATGAAAAACTGTTTTTT.

V and J are TRBV29-1 and TRBJ1-1; no firm D call. V gave up 5 bases and J gave up 7 bases, with 17 bases separating them. This CDR3 contains 13 residues. Germline V CDR1 and CDR2: SQVTM, ANQGSEA. CDR3 coding DNA: TGCAGCGTTAGCATGTGGGCGAGGGATGAAGCTTTCTTT. Protein product: CSVSMWARDEAFF.

V is TRBV6-6 and J is TRBJ2-2; D possibly uses TRBD1 or TRBD2 (5 bases each). Deletions cut 3 bases from V and 0 bases from J, with 8 bases between. Germline V CDR1 and CDR2: MNHNY, SVGAGI (reference sequence). The CDR3 extends over 15 amino acids. The CDR3 coding sequence is TGTGCCAGCAGTTATGGGACCCCGAACACCGGGGAGCTGTTTTTT. Translation: CASSYGTPNTGELFF.

This clonotype was found a few times. V usage is TRBV11-2 and J usage is TRBJ2-7; D is ambiguous. V shed 3 bases and J shed 5 bases, with 14 bases lying between them. Germline lookup yields CDR1 SGHAT and CDR2 FQNNGV. The CDR3 extends over 14 amino acids. CDR3 loop: CASSFGFGHNEQYF. CDR3 nucleotide sequence: TGTGCCAGCAGCTTTGGGTTCGGGCATAACGAGCAGTACTTC.

This clonotype was observed many times. V usage is TRBV20-1 and J usage is TRBJ2-1; 8 bases are a match to TRBD1. Germline V gene data show CDR1 as DFQATT and CDR2 as SNEGSKA (reference sequence). The length of the CDR3 is 14 residues. Trimming took 5 bases from V and 5 from J; bases not matched to a gene: 8. CDR3 residues: CSAPQGATNNEQFF. In DNA form, the CDR3 reads TGCAGTGCTCCTCAGGGGGCCACCAACAATGAGCAGTTCTTC.

J is TRBJ2-7 and V is TRBV10-3; D not resolved. This CDR3 comprises 12 residues. Germline assignment: CDR1 ENHRY and CDR2 SYGVKD. Trimming took 6 bases from V and 2 from J, leaving 8 bases between them. CDR3 sequence (DNA): TGTGCCATCAGGCAGGAGCCCTACGAGCAGTACTTC. Translated: CAIRQEPYEQYF.

The CDR3 loop is CSVPVQETQYF. The CDR3 DNA reads as TGCAGCGTCCCGGTCCAAGAGACCCAGTACTTC. V usage is TRBV29-1 and J usage is TRBJ2-5; unclear D gene. Germline assignment: CDR1 SQVTM and CDR2 ANQGSEA. CDR3 length: 11 residues. Between the trimmed V and J ends, which lost 6 bases and 1 base, there was a span of 6 bases.

The rearrangement uses TRBV5-6 and TRBJ1-5, with 8 bases that match TRBD1. The junction had 9 bases not matched to a gene; V was cut back by 4 bases and J by 6 bases. The germline V gene encodes CDR1 SGHDT and CDR2 YYEEEE. CDR3 length: 15 residues. The CDR3 region is CASSAAQGAVQPQHF. The CDR3 DNA reads TGTGCCAGCAGCGCCGCTCAGGGGGCAGTTCAGCCCCAGCATTTT.

The table lists this clonotype with many counts. The rearrangement uses TRBV11-2 and TRBJ2-3, with D possibly called TRBD1 or TRBD2 (5 bases each). Trimming cost V 3 bases and J 10 bases, with 23 bases left between them. Germline V gene lookup returns CDR1 SGHAT and CDR2 FQNNGV. CDR3 length: 16 residues. The CDR3 coding sequence is TGTGCCAGCAGCTTGGACCGGGACGCCCCTCGGGCGGCGCAGTATTTT. Encoded protein: CASSLDRDAPRAAQYF.

This clonotype was observed at least ten times. In DNA form, the CDR3 reads TGTGCCAGCAGCGTAGGTGGGGGCACAGATACGCAGTATTTT. Its protein product is CASSVGGGTDTQYF. This sequence joins TRBV25-1 and TRBJ2-3, with D uncertain. Trimming removed 6 bases at V and 1 base at J, with 11 bases between. CDR1 is MGHDK and CDR2 is SYGVNS in the germline V gene. The CDR3 covers 14 residues.

This clonotype was found many times. The V gene is TRBV19, the J gene TRBJ1-5; D remains ambiguous. This CDR3 contains 15 residues. V lost 2 bases to trimming and J lost 5 bases, with 13 bases between them. CDR1 LNHDA and CDR2 SQIVND come from the germline V gene (reference sequence). DNA for the CDR3: TGTGCCAGTAGTATATTCTCCTTCTCGGATCAGCCCCAGCATTTT. Amino acid sequence: CASSIFSFSDQPQHF. Combining the CDR3 with reference TRBV19 and TRBJ1-5 gives the whole variable domain DGGITQSPKYLFRKEGQNVTLSCEQNLNHDAMYWYRQDPGQGLRLIYYSQIVNDFQKGDIAEGYSVSREKKESFPLTVTSAQKNPTAFYLCASSIFSFSDQPQHFGDGTRLSIL.

This clonotype has at least ten counts. The CDR3 loop is CATSDPGQGDYNEQFF. DNA for the CDR3: TGTGCCACCAGTGACCCCGGACAGGGGGACTACAATGAGCAGTTCTTC. This chain connects TRBV24-1 to TRBJ2-1, with TRBD1 matching 10 bases. The V gene's germline CDR1 is KGHDR and CDR2 SFDVKD. V trimming: 4 bases; J trimming: 3 bases; junction bases outside the gene matches: 5. The length of the CDR3 is 16 residues.

This clonotype appeared many times. The gene calls are TRBV18 and TRBJ2-7, with D possibly matching TRBD1 (5 bases). This CDR3 comprises 14 residues. Trimming left V 6 bases short and J 0 bases short, with 12 bases between. Looked up from germline, CDR1 is KGHSH and CDR2 is LQKENI. Written as DNA, the CDR3 is TGTGCCAGCTCCTCGACAGCTAACTCCTACGAGCAGTACTTC. Its protein is CASSSTANSYEQYF.

This clonotype was seen more than once but under ten times. This chain connects TRBV27 to TRBJ1-5; 8 nucleotides line up with TRBD1. Germline V gene sequence: CDR1 MNHEY, CDR2 SMNVEV (reference sequence). CDR3 length equals 15 residues. The V segment lost 5 bases and the J segment 4 bases; nucleotides outside the gene matches: 7. The CDR3 DNA reads TGTGCCAGCAGTCCCGGACAGGGTTTTAATCAGCCCCAGCATTTT. It specifies CASSPGQGFNQPQHF.

This clonotype occurred a few times. This chain's CDR3 is CASSHKAGGLLEEQFF. DNA of the CDR3: TGCGCCAGCAGCCACAAAGCGGGGGGGCTGCTTGAGGAGCAGTTCTTC. This chain uses TRBV4-1 with TRBJ2-1; the match to TRBD2 covers 10 bases. Germline loops: CDR1 MGHRA, CDR2 YSYEKL. The CDR3 totals 16 residues. V trimming: 3 bases; J trimming: 10 bases; junction bases outside the gene matches: 12.

This clonotype came up many times. J is TRBJ1-2 and V is TRBV28; no reliable D call. The CDR3 loop spans 13 amino acids. The V and J ends lost 3 bases and 8 bases respectively, with 13 bases between them. Germline V gene data show CDR1 as MDHEN and CDR2 as SYDVKM. Written as DNA, the CDR3 is TGTGCCAGCAGTTTTCGACGGTTAGAGGGCTACACCTTC. Encoded protein: CASSFRRLEGYTF.

This clonotype was detected many times. V is TRBV10-3 and J is TRBJ2-1; 12 positions agree with TRBD1. In germline, CDR1 is ENHRY, CDR2 SYGVKD. This CDR3 is built from 15 residues. J lost 9 bases, V lost 10 bases, and 13 bases had no gene match. The CDR3 nucleotides are TGTGCCACCTACCCCCGGGACAGGGGGCGTGCTGAGCAGTTCTTC. It encodes CATYPRDRGRAEQFF.

This clonotype was counted a few times. The V and J genes are TRBV30 and TRBJ1-2; 9 positions match TRBD1. From germline, CDR1 is GTSNPN and CDR2 SVGIG (reference sequence). V trimming: 1 base; J trimming: 5 bases; junction bases outside the gene matches: 17. This CDR3 spans 18 amino acids. CDR3 amino acids: CAWSEVLRGQGRKYGYTF. The CDR3 DNA sequence: TGTGCCTGGAGTGAAGTTCTACGGGGACAGGGAAGGAAATATGGCTACACCTTC.